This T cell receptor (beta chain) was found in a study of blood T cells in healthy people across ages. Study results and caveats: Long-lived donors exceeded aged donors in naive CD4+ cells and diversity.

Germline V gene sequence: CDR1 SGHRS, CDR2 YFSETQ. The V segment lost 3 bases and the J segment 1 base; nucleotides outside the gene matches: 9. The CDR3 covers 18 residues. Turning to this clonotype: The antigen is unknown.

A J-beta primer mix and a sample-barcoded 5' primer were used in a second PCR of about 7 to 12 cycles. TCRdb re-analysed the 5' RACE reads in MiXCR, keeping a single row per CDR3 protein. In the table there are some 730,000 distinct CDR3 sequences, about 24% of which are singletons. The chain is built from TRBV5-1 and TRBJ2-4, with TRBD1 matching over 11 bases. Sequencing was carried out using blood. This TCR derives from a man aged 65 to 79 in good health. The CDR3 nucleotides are TGCGCCAGCAGCTCACGGACAGGGGGCGGAATGGCCAAAAACATTCAGTACTTC. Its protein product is CASSSRTGGGMAKNIQYF.